One sample yielded the 19 T cell receptor beta chains listed below, sequenced in a study of T cell repertoires in cytomegalovirus infection. These receptors' targets are unknown. MiXCR was run by TCRdb on the reads, yielding one entry per CDR3 protein. Among about 400,000 distinct CDR3 sequences listed, approximately 35% were seen once. Sequencing was performed on cultured PBMCs, taken from culture after CMV antigen stimulation. The source is a human donor in good health (CMV status not recorded). Some clones in this sample may be carry-over from other donors' samples.

V is TRBV11-2 and J is TRBJ2-3; TRBD2 aligns across 10 bases. Germline V lookup: CDR1 SGHAT, CDR2 FQNNGV. The CDR3 length is 24 residues. Losses at the gene ends were 4 bases for V and 6 bases for J; bases not matched to a gene: 34. This chain's CDR3 is CASSSSSGSLHRENANKIGDTQYF. DNA for the CDR3: TGTGCCAGCAGCTCATCTAGCGGGAGCTTGCATAGGGAAAACGCAAACAAGATTGGGGATACGCAGTATTTT.

The chain combines TRBV4-2 with TRBJ1-3; TRBD1 might be the D (6 bases). The CDR3 runs 19 residues. V shed 0 bases and J shed 0 bases, with 18 bases lying between them. Per germline, CDR1 LGHNA and CDR2 YNFKEQ. The CDR3 DNA follows: TGTGCCAGCAGCCAAGATCTCGGGGGCAGATTGAGCTCTGGAAACACCATATATTTT. Its protein is CASSQDLGGRLSSGNTIYF.

This clonotype was observed at least ten times. This chain uses TRBV7-2 with TRBJ1-5; D unresolved. This CDR3 region has 14 residues. V lost 2 bases and J lost 8, with 13 bases in between. The germline V gene has CDR1 SGHTA and CDR2 FQGNSA. The CDR3 is CASSLLGTAEPQHF. The CDR3 region has the DNA TGTGCCAGCAGCTTATTGGGAACGGCGGAGCCCCAGCATTTT.

The CDR3 is CASSRRTGTNTEAFF. As DNA, the CDR3 is TGTGCCAGCAGTCGACGGACAGGTACAAACACTGAAGCTTTCTTT. V usage is TRBV12-3 or TRBV12-4 and J usage is TRBJ1-1; 7 bases are a match to TRBD1. The CDR3 extends over 15 amino acids. V was clipped by 5 bases and J by 2 bases; unmatched bases: 8.

The chain links TRBV19 to TRBJ2-1; TRBD2 might be the D (6 bases). The CDR3 totals 15 residues. CDR1 and CDR2 (germline): LNHDA, SQIVND (reference sequence). V was cut by 7 bases and J by 7 bases, with 20 bases left in between. Here the CDR3 DNA reads TGTGCCAGTAACTCCGCGGGAAGGCCGGGAAATGAGCAGTTCTTC. Amino acids: CASNSAGRPGNEQFF.

Only a few counts were recorded for this clonotype. This chain links TRBV5-8 with TRBJ1-1; D gene ambiguous. The CDR3 is made up of 15 amino acids. CDR1 and CDR2 (germline): SGHTS, YDEGEE. V lost 4 bases and J 3 bases, leaving 16 bases between the germline ends. CDR3: CASSSKWTTHTEAFF. The CDR3 DNA follows: TGTGCCAGCAGCAGCAAGTGGACGACCCACACTGAAGCTTTCTTT. The full variable domain, in which reference TRBV5-8 and TRBJ1-1 provide the parts outside the CDR3, is EAGVTQSPTHLIKTRGQQATLRCSPISGHTSVYWYQQALGLGLQFLLWYDEGEERNRGNFPPRFSGRQFPNYSSELNVNALELEDSALYLCASSSKWTTHTEAFFGQGTRLTVV.

The chain employs TRBV27 and TRBJ2-1; either TRBD1 or TRBD2 may supply D (6 bases each). Between the trimmed V and J ends, which lost 0 bases and 2 bases, there was a span of 11 bases. Germline V gives CDR1 MNHEY, CDR2 SMNVEV (reference sequence). The CDR3 consists of 16 residues. Here the CDR3 DNA reads TGTGCCAGCAGTTTATCGGTCGGGGGCGCCTACAATGAGCAGTTCTTC. Translated: CASSLSVGGAYNEQFF.

The chain uses TRBV6-2 or TRBV6-3 and TRBJ2-1; TRBD2 agrees at 11 bases. Germline V gene sequence: CDR1 MNHEY, CDR2 SVGEGT. The J segment lost 12 bases and the V segment lost 7 bases, leaving 14 bases of the junction unmatched. The CDR3 covers 15 residues. CDR3 sequence reads: CASMGASRTSGLQFF. CDR3 DNA: TGTGCCAGCATGGGAGCCAGCCGGACTAGCGGGTTGCAGTTCTTC.

This clonotype was detected only once. The chain combines TRBV20-1 with TRBJ2-3; the D gene is possibly TRBD1 (7 bases). This CDR3 has 15 amino acids. Germline V CDR1 and CDR2: DFQATT, SNEGSKA (reference sequence). V was pared by 6 bases and J by 0 bases, with 16 bases between. CDR3 protein: CSAERRDRSTDTQYF. CDR3 DNA sequence: TGCAGTGCAGAGAGGAGGGACAGAAGCACAGATACGCAGTATTTT.

The sample holds many counts of this clonotype. CDR3 nucleotide sequence: TGTGCCAGCAGCTTAGGGGGCGTGAGTTCGGACGAGCAGTACTTC. Amino acid sequence: CASSLGGVSSDEQYF. This chain connects TRBV7-9 to TRBJ2-7, with a possible D match to TRBD1 (5 bases). This CDR3 is built from 15 residues. The germline V and J ends were trimmed by 1 base and 5 bases, with 15 bases remaining between them. Germline CDR1 and CDR2: SEHNR and FQNEAQ (reference sequence).

This clonotype was detected only a few times. The chain carries TRBV7-2 and TRBJ2-1; 10 bases align to TRBD2. Losses at the gene ends were 5 bases for V and 7 bases for J; bases not matched to a gene: 17. The CDR3 extends over 18 amino acids. Looked up from germline, CDR1 is SGHTA and CDR2 is FQGNSA. The CDR3 is CASSPSGLAGDWRNEQFF. The CDR3, as DNA: TGTGCCAGCAGCCCCTCGGGCCTAGCGGGAGACTGGCGGAATGAGCAGTTCTTC.

This clonotype has ten or more counts. This chain uses TRBV6-1 with TRBJ1-2; D is undetermined. Germline assignment: CDR1 MNHNS and CDR2 SASEGT. CDR3 length: 12 residues. Trimming left V 5 bases short and J 7 bases short, with 11 bases between. CDR3 loop: CASSSGTVGYTF. The CDR3, as DNA: TGTGCCAGCAGTTCAGGAACGGTTGGCTACACCTTC.

This clonotype has just a few counts. V and J are TRBV7-9 and TRBJ2-3; D ambiguous. V lost 1 base to trimming and J lost 0 bases, with 11 bases between them. CDR1 is SEHNR and CDR2 is FQNEAQ in the germline V gene (reference sequence). This CDR3 is built from 16 residues. CDR3 nucleotides: TGTGCCAGCAGCTTAGTTGGCAGCACTAGCACAGATACGCAGTATTTT. Residues: CASSLVGSTSTDTQYF.

Only a few counts were recorded for this clonotype. The V gene is TRBV28, the J gene TRBJ2-1; the match to TRBD2 covers 7 bases. V was clipped by 1 base and J by 15 bases; unmatched bases: 9. This CDR3 region has 13 residues. Germline CDR1 MDHEN, CDR2 SYDVKM. CDR3 sequence: CASSLFRGDRGFF. The CDR3 nucleotides are TGTGCCAGCAGTTTATTTCGGGGGGACCGTGGGTTCTTC.

V usage is TRBV6-2 or TRBV6-3 and J usage is TRBJ2-3; perhaps D is TRBD1 or TRBD2 (5 bases each). The germline V and J ends were trimmed by 5 bases and 5 bases, with 11 bases remaining between them. CDR3 length: 13 amino acids. CDR1 is MNHEY and CDR2 is SVGEGT in the germline V gene. The CDR3 region is CASSRTGQDTQYF. Written as DNA, the CDR3 is TGTGCCAGCAGTAGGACGGGGCAAGATACGCAGTATTTT.

This clonotype was seen ten or more times. This chain links TRBV7-2 with TRBJ2-5, with a weak D call TRBD1 (5 bases). Germline CDR1 is SGHTA and CDR2 is FQGNSA. The CDR3 has 13 residues. Trimming left V 4 bases short and J 2 bases short, with 8 bases between. Here the CDR3 reads CASSSRQQETQYF. CDR3 DNA sequence: TGTGCCAGCAGCTCGAGACAGCAAGAGACCCAGTACTTC.

This chain connects TRBV5-6 to TRBJ2-3, with 9 bases identical to TRBD2. CDR3 length: 16 amino acids. V shed 0 bases, J shed 4 bases, and the junction held 6 bases outside the gene matches. Germline CDR1 SGHDT, CDR2 YYEEEE. CDR3 residues: CASSLVASGIADTQYF. The CDR3 region has the DNA TGTGCCAGCAGCTTGGTTGCTAGCGGGATTGCAGATACGCAGTATTTT. The full variable domain, completed using reference TRBV5-6 and TRBJ2-3, is DAGVTQSPTHLIKTRGQQVTLRCSPKSGHDTVSWYQQALGQGPQFIFQYYEEEERQRGNFPDRFSGHQFPNYSSELNVNALLLGDSALYLCASSLVASGIADTQYFGPGTRLTVL.

Note on this clonotype: At one of its ends the junction is not consistent with the germline gene, which may arise from a read error. V gene TRBV19 combines with J gene TRBJ1-4; 8 bases line up with TRBD1. This CDR3 comprises 19 residues. CDR1 is LNHDA and CDR2 is SQIVND in the germline V gene (reference sequence). The CDR3 here is CASTPGPGGNPATNEKLLF. DNA of the CDR3: TGTGCCAGTACCCCCGGGCCAGGGGGCAACCCCGCAACTAATGAAAAACTGCTTTTT.

This clonotype was found a few times. The chain employs TRBV19 and TRBJ1-5, with 10 nucleotides matching TRBD1. J gave up 6 bases and V 3 bases, and 8 bases lay outside the gene matches. This CDR3 comprises 16 residues. Germline CDR1 and CDR2: LNHDA and SQIVND (reference sequence). The CDR3 loop is CASSIAPGQGSQPQHF. The CDR3 DNA reads as TGTGCCAGTAGTATCGCCCCGGGACAGGGGAGTCAGCCCCAGCATTTT.